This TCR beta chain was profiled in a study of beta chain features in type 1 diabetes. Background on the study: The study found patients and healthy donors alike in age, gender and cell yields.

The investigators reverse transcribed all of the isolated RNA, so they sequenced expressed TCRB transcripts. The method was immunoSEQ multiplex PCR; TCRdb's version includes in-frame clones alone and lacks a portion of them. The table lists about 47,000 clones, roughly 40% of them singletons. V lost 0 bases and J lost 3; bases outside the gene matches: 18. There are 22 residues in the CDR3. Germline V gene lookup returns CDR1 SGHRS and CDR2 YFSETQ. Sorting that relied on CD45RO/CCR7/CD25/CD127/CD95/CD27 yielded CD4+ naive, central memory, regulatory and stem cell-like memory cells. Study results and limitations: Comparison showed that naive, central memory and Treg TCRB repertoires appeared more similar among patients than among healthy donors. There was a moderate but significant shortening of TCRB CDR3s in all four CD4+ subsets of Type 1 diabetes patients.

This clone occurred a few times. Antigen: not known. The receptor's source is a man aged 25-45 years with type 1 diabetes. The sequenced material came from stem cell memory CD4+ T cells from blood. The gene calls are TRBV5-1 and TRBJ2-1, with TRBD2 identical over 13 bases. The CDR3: CASSLVSRDRGLAGNNYNEQFF. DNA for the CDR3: TGCGCCAGCAGCTTGGTATCCCGGGACAGGGGACTAGCGGGAAACAACTACAATGAGCAGTTCTTC.